This T cell receptor (beta chain) is from a study of CD8 T cells in Susac syndrome. This clonotype was observed once. RNA was extracted with the RNeasy kit, and a quantity of roughly 0.5 to 1 ug was reverse transcribed using random hexamers. TCR beta CDR3 was amplified by immunoSEQ multiplex PCR. This amplification extended across 54 Vbeta and 13 Jbeta segments. TCRdb called the immunoSEQ multiplex PCR reads again in MiXCR, with one record for every CDR3 protein. The profile shows roughly 200,000 distinct CDR3 sequences, over 85% of them singletons. The authors carried out high-throughput sequencing of TCR beta. They applied it to CD8+ and CD4+ T cells obtained from blood. Healthy donors, matched for age and sex, constituted the control group. CDR1 is MNHEY, CDR2 SVGEGT, per germline. V was clipped by 7 bases and J by 3 bases, with 15 bases between them. The CDR3 covers 14 residues.

The sequencing sample was made of CD4+ T cells from PBMCs. The chain links TRBV6-2 or TRBV6-3 to TRBJ1-2, with D uncertain. This TCR derives from a human donor in good health. CDR3 bases: TGTGCCAGCAATCGACTGGACGCTTACTATGGCTACACCTTC. Amino acid sequence: CASNRLDAYYGYTF.